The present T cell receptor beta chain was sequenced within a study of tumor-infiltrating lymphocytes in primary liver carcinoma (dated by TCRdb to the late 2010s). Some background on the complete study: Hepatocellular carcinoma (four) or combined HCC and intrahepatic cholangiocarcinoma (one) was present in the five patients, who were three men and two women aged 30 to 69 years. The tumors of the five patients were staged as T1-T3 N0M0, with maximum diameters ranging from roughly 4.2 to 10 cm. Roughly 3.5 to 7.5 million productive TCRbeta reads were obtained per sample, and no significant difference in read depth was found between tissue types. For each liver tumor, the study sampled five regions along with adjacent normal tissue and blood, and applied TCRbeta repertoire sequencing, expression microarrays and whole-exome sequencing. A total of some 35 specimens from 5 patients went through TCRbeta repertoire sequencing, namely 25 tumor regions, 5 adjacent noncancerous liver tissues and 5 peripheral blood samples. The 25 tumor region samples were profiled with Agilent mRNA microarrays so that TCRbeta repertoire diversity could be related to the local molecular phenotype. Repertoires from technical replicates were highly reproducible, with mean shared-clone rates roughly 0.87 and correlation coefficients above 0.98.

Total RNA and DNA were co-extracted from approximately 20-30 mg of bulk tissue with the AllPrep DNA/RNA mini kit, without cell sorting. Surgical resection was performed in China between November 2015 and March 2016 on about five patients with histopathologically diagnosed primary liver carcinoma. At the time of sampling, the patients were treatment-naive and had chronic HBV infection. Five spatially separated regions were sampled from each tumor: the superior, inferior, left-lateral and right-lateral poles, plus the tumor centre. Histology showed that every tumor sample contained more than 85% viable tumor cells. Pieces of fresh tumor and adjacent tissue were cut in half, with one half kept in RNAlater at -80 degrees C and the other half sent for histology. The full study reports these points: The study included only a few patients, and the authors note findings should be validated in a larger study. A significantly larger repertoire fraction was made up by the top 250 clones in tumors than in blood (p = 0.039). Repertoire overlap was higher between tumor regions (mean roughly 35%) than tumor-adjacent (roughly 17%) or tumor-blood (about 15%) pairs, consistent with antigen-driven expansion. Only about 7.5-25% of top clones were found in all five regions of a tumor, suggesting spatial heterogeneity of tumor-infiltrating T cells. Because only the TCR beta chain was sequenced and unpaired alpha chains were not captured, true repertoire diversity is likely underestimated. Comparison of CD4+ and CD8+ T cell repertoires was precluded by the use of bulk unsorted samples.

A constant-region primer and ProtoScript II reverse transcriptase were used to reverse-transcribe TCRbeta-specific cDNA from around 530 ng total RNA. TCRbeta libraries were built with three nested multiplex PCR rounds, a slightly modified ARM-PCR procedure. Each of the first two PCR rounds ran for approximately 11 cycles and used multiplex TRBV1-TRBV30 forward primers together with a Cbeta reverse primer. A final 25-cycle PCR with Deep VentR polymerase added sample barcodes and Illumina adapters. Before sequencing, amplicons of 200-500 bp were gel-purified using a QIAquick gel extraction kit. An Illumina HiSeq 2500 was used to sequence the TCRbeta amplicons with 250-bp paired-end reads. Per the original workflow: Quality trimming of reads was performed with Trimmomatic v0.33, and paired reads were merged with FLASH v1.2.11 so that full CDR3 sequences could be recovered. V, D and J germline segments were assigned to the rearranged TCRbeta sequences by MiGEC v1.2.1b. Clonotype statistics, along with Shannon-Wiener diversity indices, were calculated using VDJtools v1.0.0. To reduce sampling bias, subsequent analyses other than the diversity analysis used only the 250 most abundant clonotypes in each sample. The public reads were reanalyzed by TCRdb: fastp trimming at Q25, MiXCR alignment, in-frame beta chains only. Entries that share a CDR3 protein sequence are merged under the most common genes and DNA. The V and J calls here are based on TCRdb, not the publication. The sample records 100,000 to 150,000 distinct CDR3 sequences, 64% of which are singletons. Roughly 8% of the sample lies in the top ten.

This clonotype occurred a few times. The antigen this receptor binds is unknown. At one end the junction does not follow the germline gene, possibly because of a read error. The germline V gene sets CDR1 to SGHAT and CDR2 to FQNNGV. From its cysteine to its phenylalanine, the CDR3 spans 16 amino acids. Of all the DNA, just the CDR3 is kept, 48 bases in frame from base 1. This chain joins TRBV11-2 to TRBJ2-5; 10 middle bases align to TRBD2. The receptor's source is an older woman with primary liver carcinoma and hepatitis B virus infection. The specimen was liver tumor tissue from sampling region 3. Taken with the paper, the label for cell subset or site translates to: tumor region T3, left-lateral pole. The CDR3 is CASSQVVTSGSGTQYF. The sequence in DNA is TGCGCCAGCAGCCAGGTCGTGACTAGCGGGTCCGGGACCCAGTACTTC.